A single sample gave rise to the 30 T cell receptor beta chains below, sequenced in a study of blood T cell repertoires in COVID-19. Using immunoSEQ multiplex PCR, the repertoire was profiled, and TCRdb retains in-frame clones only, with some absent. This table has 300,000 to 350,000 clones, 90% to 95% appearing once. The material sequenced was PBMCs or T cells enriched from blood (not recorded which). Receptors were obtained from a woman aged 25 to 39 who had been exposed to COVID-19.

The rearrangement uses TRBV6-2 or TRBV6-3 and TRBJ2-6; 7 bases line up with TRBD1. The CDR3 totals 17 residues. The germline CDR1 and CDR2 sequences are MNHEY and SVGEGT. V was clipped by 3 bases and J by 0 bases; unmatched bases: 5. CDR3 DNA sequence: TGTGCCAGCAGTTATTGGTACAGGGGCTCTGGGGCCAACGTCCTGACTTTC. The encoded protein is CASSYWYRGSGANVLTF.

The chain uses TRBV19 and TRBJ1-5, with D possibly being TRBD1 (6 bases). CDR1 is LNHDA, CDR2 SQIVND, per germline (reference sequence). The CDR3 spans 15 residues. Trimming took off 5 bases at V and 7 bases at J, with 18 bases between the two ends. Here the CDR3 DNA reads TGTGCCAGTAGTTCAACATCCACAGGGACGCAGCCCCAGCATTTT. As protein: CASSSTSTGTQPQHF. The full variable domain, with the rest looked up from reference TRBV19 and TRBJ1-5, is DGGITQSPKYLFRKEGQNVTLSCEQNLNHDAMYWYRQDPGQGLRLIYYSQIVNDFQKGDIAEGYSVSREKKESFPLTVTSAQKNPTAFYLCASSSTSTGTQPQHFGDGTRLSIL.

The rearrangement uses TRBV4-2 and TRBJ1-4; no clear D. Per germline, CDR1 LGHNA and CDR2 YNFKEQ. V lost 2 bases and J lost 5, with 12 bases in between. The CDR3 covers 15 residues. CDR3 DNA sequence: TGTGCCAGCAGCCAAAACGACCCAGGAAATGAAAAACTGTTTTTT. Translated, it gives CASSQNDPGNEKLFF.

This chain joins TRBV7-6 and TRBJ2-7, with D tentatively TRBD1 (7 bases). Germline lookup yields CDR1 SGHVS and CDR2 FNYEAQ. V lost 4 bases to trimming and J lost 1 base, with 11 bases between them. The CDR3 extends over 14 amino acids. The CDR3 reads CASSWGDSSYEQYF. The DNA for the CDR3 is TGTGCCAGCAGCTGGGGGGACAGTTCCTACGAGCAGTACTTC.

The chain carries TRBV20-1 and TRBJ2-5; D ambiguous. The CDR3 loop spans 12 amino acids. Trimming took off 3 bases at V and 5 bases at J, with 10 bases between the two ends. CDR1 is DFQATT, CDR2 SNEGSKA, per germline (reference sequence). The CDR3 nucleotides read TGCAGTGCTAGTAGGCGCAGGGAGACCCAGTACTTC. It translates to CSASRRRETQYF.

This clone was detected only once. The V and J genes are TRBV25-1 and TRBJ2-5, with TRBD2 matching over 7 bases. Germline V gene data show CDR1 as MGHDK and CDR2 as SYGVNS. The CDR3 runs to 16 residues. Losses at the gene ends were 0 bases for V and 2 bases for J; bases not matched to a gene: 6. CDR3 loop: CASSEYIGGGQETQYF. In nucleotides, the CDR3 is TGTGCCAGCAGTGAATATATTGGGGGAGGGCAAGAGACCCAGTACTTC.

The table lists this clone with a count of one. The rearrangement uses TRBV6-2 or TRBV6-3 and TRBJ2-1; 7 positions match TRBD2. Germline loops: CDR1 MNHEY, CDR2 SVGEGT. The CDR3 consists of 15 residues. V was clipped by 6 bases and J by 1 base; unmatched bases: 6. The CDR3 loop reads CASSGGRGSYNEQFF. For the CDR3, the DNA is TGTGCCAGCAGCGGGGGGAGAGGATCCTACAATGAGCAGTTCTTC.

This rearrangement joins TRBV7-9 to TRBJ1-1; D not certain. Trimming cost V 1 base and J 0 bases, with 12 bases left between them. From germline, CDR1 is SEHNR and CDR2 FQNEAQ (reference sequence). CDR3 size: 16 residues. CDR3 sequence: CASSLGAGGLNTEAFF. The CDR3 coding sequence is TGTGCCAGCAGCTTAGGTGCAGGAGGTCTGAACACTGAAGCTTTCTTT.

This CDR3 is CASSLAWGLYNEQFF. The CDR3 DNA reads as TGCGCCAGCAGCTTGGCCTGGGGGCTCTACAATGAGCAGTTCTTC. The genes are TRBV5-1 and TRBJ2-1; possible D gene TRBD1, 6 bases. The CDR3 runs to 15 residues. V lost 0 bases and J 3 bases, leaving 10 bases between the germline ends. The V gene's germline CDR1 is SGHRS and CDR2 YFSETQ.

The chain combines TRBV9 with TRBJ1-1; D remains unclear. Trimming took 3 bases from V and 11 from J, leaving 17 bases between them. The CDR3 extends over 13 amino acids. Germline V lookup: CDR1 SGDLS, CDR2 YYNGEE. This CDR3 reads CASSASGGFEAFF. DNA of the CDR3: TGTGCCAGCAGCGCCTCAGGCGGGTTCGAGGCTTTCTTT. The variable domain in full, completed from reference TRBV9 and TRBJ1-1, reads DSGVTQTPKHLITATGQRVTLRCSPRSGDLSVYWYQQSLDQGLQFLIQYYNGEERAKGNILERFSAQQFPDLHSELNLSSLELGDSALYFCASSASGGFEAFFGQGTRLTVV.

The table lists this clone with a count of one. CDR3 sequence: CASSLANSPLHF. The CDR3, as DNA: TGCGCCAGCAGCTTAGCGAATTCACCCCTCCACTTT. The chain recombines TRBV5-1 with TRBJ1-6; D is unresolved. There are 12 residues in the CDR3. CDR1 is SGHRS, CDR2 YFSETQ, per germline. V was trimmed by 2 bases and J by 7 bases, leaving 4 bases between them. Complete variable domain (other parts from reference TRBV5-1 and TRBJ1-6): KAGVTQTPRYLIKTRGQQVTLSCSPISGHRSVSWYQQTPGQGLQFLFEYFSETQRNKGNFPGRFSGRQFSNSRSEMNVSTLELGDSALYLCASSLANSPLHFGNGTRLTVT.

V and J are TRBV5-1 and TRBJ1-6, with D uncertain. Trimming removed 4 bases from V and 0 bases from J, with 5 bases in between. CDR1 is SGHRS and CDR2 is YFSETQ in the germline V gene. The length of the CDR3 is 14 residues. DNA for the CDR3: TGCGCCAGCAGCCGGAGCTCCTATAATTCACCCCTCCACTTT. Its protein product is CASSRSSYNSPLHF.

The genes are TRBV4-2 and TRBJ2-2; 8 nucleotides line up with TRBD2. CDR3 size: 16 residues. Germline V gives CDR1 LGHNA, CDR2 YNFKEQ. Losses at the gene ends were 4 bases for V and 0 bases for J; bases not matched to a gene: 4. As DNA, the CDR3 is TGTGCCAGCAGCCTAATCGGGGGGGCGAACACCGGGGAGCTGTTTTTT. Translating gives CASSLIGGANTGELFF.

The chain links TRBV5-1 to TRBJ2-7; 7 bases fit TRBD1. After removal of 5 bases from V and 2 bases from J, the junction contained 7 bases not matched to a gene. Germline CDR1 reads SGHRS; CDR2 reads YFSETQ. The CDR3 has 14 amino acids. This chain's CDR3 is CASRVQGSPYEQYF. The DNA of the CDR3 is TGCGCCAGCAGGGTACAGGGGAGTCCCTACGAGCAGTACTTC.

The chain carries TRBV10-3 and TRBJ1-3; D call uncertain. The germline CDR1 and CDR2 sequences are ENHRY and SYGVKD. This CDR3 is built from 13 residues. V was cut by 8 bases and J by 7 bases, with 15 bases left in between. The CDR3 protein is CAIALQPGNTIYF. CDR3 DNA: TGTGCCATCGCTTTGCAGCCGGGGAACACCATATATTTT.

This clone showed up just once. The chain employs TRBV6-4 and TRBJ2-3, with D perhaps TRBD1 (6 bases). Trimming removed 2 bases from V and 0 bases from J, with 12 bases in between. CDR1 MRHNA and CDR2 SNTAGT come from the germline V gene. This CDR3 region has 16 residues. The CDR3 loop is CASSDKGTTSTDTQYF. CDR3 in DNA: TGTGCCAGCAGTGACAAGGGGACAACTAGCACAGATACGCAGTATTTT.

There are many counts of this clone. V and J are TRBV27 and TRBJ2-1; 7 nucleotides agree with TRBD1. Germline CDR1 reads MNHEY; CDR2 reads SMNVEV (reference sequence). V shed 6 bases and J 6 bases; nucleotides not matched to a gene: 8. The CDR3 is 14 residues long. CDR3 bases: TGTGCCAGCAGACAGGGGTTCCCGGGCAATGAGCAGTTCTTC. Translated, it gives CASRQGFPGNEQFF.

Turning to this clone: One end of the junction varies from germline; a read error may be responsible. The chain combines TRBV2 with TRBJ2-7, with 10 bases that match TRBD2. Looked up from germline, CDR1 is SNHLY and CDR2 is FYNNEI. The length of the CDR3 is 15 residues. DNA for the CDR3: TGTGCCAGCAGTGTTGAGGTAGCGGGGGGATTGGATGGAGACTTC. This sequence encodes CASSVEVAGGLDGDF.

The V gene is TRBV20-1, the J gene TRBJ1-1; the D is unclear. CDR1 is DFQATT, CDR2 SNEGSKA, per germline (reference sequence). V lost 3 bases and J 1 base, leaving 12 bases between the germline ends. This CDR3 has 14 residues. CDR3 protein: CSASFRTGNTEAFF. CDR3 coding DNA: TGCAGTGCTAGTTTCCGAACGGGGAACACTGAAGCTTTCTTT.

The chain joins TRBV6-5 to TRBJ2-2, with 7 bases aligning to TRBD2. Germline V gene sequence: CDR1 MNHEY, CDR2 SVGAGI. The CDR3 covers 14 residues. The V and J ends lost 4 bases and 7 bases, in that order; junction bases with no gene match: 6. CDR3 sequence reads: CASSSRLAIGELFF. CDR3 DNA: TGTGCCAGCAGTTCCCGACTAGCTATCGGGGAGCTGTTTTTT.

This clone appeared once. CDR3 loop: CASSPLPYRGEQYF. The DNA for the CDR3 is TGTGCCAGCAGCCCGCTCCCTTACAGGGGCGAGCAGTACTTC. The chain carries TRBV9 and TRBJ2-7; 7 bases are shared with TRBD1. CDR3 length: 14 amino acids. Germline CDR1 and CDR2: SGDLS and YYNGEE. The J segment lost 6 bases and the V segment lost 4 bases, leaving 10 bases of the junction unmatched.

The chain couples TRBV10-3 to TRBJ2-3; 11 positions match TRBD1. CDR1 is ENHRY and CDR2 is SYGVKD in the germline V gene. The CDR3 is made up of 16 amino acids. Germline trimming cut 5 bases from V and 4 bases from J; bases unmatched to any gene: 8. CDR3 sequence reads: CAISLKGTGGSDTQYF. In nucleotides, the CDR3 is TGTGCCATCAGTTTAAAAGGGACAGGGGGATCAGATACGCAGTATTTT.

CDR3 protein: CASSRMGTSVTDEQFF. The CDR3 DNA reads as TGTGCCAGCAGTAGGATGGGGACTAGCGTTACCGATGAGCAGTTCTTC. The chain couples TRBV2 to TRBJ2-1; 10 bases align to TRBD2. Trimming removed 5 bases from V and 8 bases from J; junction bases left unmatched: 12. This CDR3 is built from 16 residues. The germline gives CDR1 SNHLY, CDR2 FYNNEI. Full variable domain (remainder filled in from reference TRBV2 and TRBJ2-1): EPEVTQTPSHQVTQMGQEVILRCVPISNHLYFYWYRQILGQKVEFLVSFYNNEISEKSEIFDDQFSVERPDGSNFTLKIRSTKLEDSAMYFCASSRMGTSVTDEQFFGPGTRLTVL.

V is TRBV7-2 and J is TRBJ1-4, with unresolved D. This CDR3 comprises 14 residues. Germline assignment: CDR1 SGHTA and CDR2 FQGNSA. V dropped 2 bases and J dropped 8 bases, with 12 bases sitting between them. The CDR3 sequence is CASSLQSRGEKLFF. The CDR3 DNA follows: TGTGCCAGCAGCTTACAAAGCCGGGGAGAAAAACTGTTTTTT.

V usage is TRBV7-2 and J usage is TRBJ1-6; D gene uncertain. Germline V gene data show CDR1 as SGHTA and CDR2 as FQGNSA. Trimming cost V 5 bases and J 10 bases, with 18 bases left between them. CDR3 size: 15 residues. CDR3: CASSPRYGVGSPLHF. The DNA for the CDR3 is TGTGCCAGCAGCCCCCGTTACGGGGTAGGGTCACCCCTCCACTTT. Using reference TRBV7-2 and TRBJ1-6 for the parts outside the CDR3, the full variable domain is GAGVSQSPSNKVTEKGKDVELRCDPISGHTALYWYRQSLGQGLEFLIYFQGNSAPDKSGLPSDRFSAERTGGSVSTLTIQRTQQEDSAVYLCASSPRYGVGSPLHFGNGTRLTVT.

V gene TRBV2 combines with J gene TRBJ1-5; D is unclear. Germline V gene sequence: CDR1 SNHLY, CDR2 FYNNEI. This CDR3 is 14 amino acids long. V lost 1 base and J 4 bases, leaving 8 bases between the germline ends. In DNA, the CDR3 is TGTGCCAGCAGTGAAGGAGGGCCGAATCAGCCCCAGCATTTT. Its protein product is CASSEGGPNQPQHF.

The CDR3, as DNA: TGTGCCAGTAATGGGGGACAGGGATTTGAGAGCTCTGGAAACACCATATATTTT. Protein product: CASNGGQGFESSGNTIYF. The gene calls are TRBV9 and TRBJ1-3, with 9 bases lining up with TRBD1. The CDR3 extends over 18 amino acids. The germline gives CDR1 SGDLS, CDR2 YYNGEE. V gave up 8 bases and J gave up 0 bases; unmatched junction bases: 15.

The chain recombines TRBV14 with TRBJ2-1, with 11 bases matching TRBD2. The CDR3 spans 18 residues. V dropped 0 bases and J dropped 10; count of bases not matched to a gene: 14. The germline V gene has CDR1 SGHDN and CDR2 FVKESK. CDR3 residues: CASSQDPGLAVLRGEQFF. CDR3 bases: TGTGCCAGCAGCCAAGATCCGGGACTAGCGGTCCTAAGGGGGGAGCAGTTCTTC.

V is TRBV7-2 and J is TRBJ2-1; 8 bases match TRBD2. CDR1 and CDR2 (germline): SGHTA, FQGNSA. This CDR3 contains 16 residues. Unmatched junction bases numbered 7, after V lost 6 bases and J lost 0 bases. The CDR3 sequence is CASSRRGVSSYNEQFF. The CDR3 bases are TGTGCCAGCAGTAGGCGGGGGGTAAGCTCCTACAATGAGCAGTTCTTC.

V usage is TRBV28 and J usage is TRBJ1-1, with D possibly being TRBD1 (5 bases). CDR1 and CDR2 (germline): MDHEN, SYDVKM. The CDR3 consists of 15 residues. Trimming took 5 bases from V and 2 from J, leaving 15 bases between them. In nucleotides, the CDR3 is TGTGCCAGCAGTCAATACGCTGGGGCAAACACTGAAGCTTTCTTT. It encodes CASSQYAGANTEAFF.